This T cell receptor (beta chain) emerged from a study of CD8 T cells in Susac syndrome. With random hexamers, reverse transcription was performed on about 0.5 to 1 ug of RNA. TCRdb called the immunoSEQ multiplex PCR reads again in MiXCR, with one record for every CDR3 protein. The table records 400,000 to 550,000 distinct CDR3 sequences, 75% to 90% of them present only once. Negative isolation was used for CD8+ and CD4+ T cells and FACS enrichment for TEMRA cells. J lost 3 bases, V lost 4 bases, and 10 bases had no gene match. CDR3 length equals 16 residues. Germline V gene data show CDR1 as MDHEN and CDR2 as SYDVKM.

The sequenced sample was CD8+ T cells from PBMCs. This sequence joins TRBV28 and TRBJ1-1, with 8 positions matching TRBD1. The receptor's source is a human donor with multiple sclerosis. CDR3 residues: CASSSIVDRGHTEAFF. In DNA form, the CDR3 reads TGTGCCAGCAGTTCCATCGTAGACAGGGGCCACACTGAAGCTTTCTTT.